Many counts were recorded for the clone carrying this T cell receptor (beta chain). Its antigen is undetermined. V lost 7 bases to trimming and J lost 0 bases, with 7 bases between them. The length of the CDR3 is 14 residues. Germline values: CDR1 SGHTA, CDR2 FQGNSA. Full-length variable regions came from constant-region reverse primers plus semi-nested Nested Universal Primer A PCR. TCRdb redid the calling of the 5' RACE reads with MiXCR, one entry per CDR3 protein. The table includes approximately 60,000 distinct CDR3 sequences, less than 25% detected once. Cells sorted as Tregs were CD4+, CD25+ and CD127-/low. Study-level points and caveats: In terms of TCR gene usage, tumor memory CD4+ T cells clustered together with blood and lymph node memory CD4+ cells, as well as with lymph node naive CD4+ cells. Larger-cohort validation covered only one TCR beta V-J rearrangement. Tumor Treg TCRs overlapped most with tumor naive CD4+ cells.

The rearrangement joins TRBV7-2 to TRBJ2-6; D not resolved. The clonotype originates from a female donor with breast cancer. Sequences were obtained from tumor-infiltrating Tregs sorted from the breast tumor. CDR3 nucleotides: TGTGCCAGCAACCCGGACTCTGGGGCCAACGTCCTGACTTTC. Amino acid sequence: CASNPDSGANVLTF.